This passage covers 17 T cell receptor beta chains from one sample sequenced in a study of T cell responses to AZD1222 COVID-19 vaccine. Profiled with immunoSEQ multiplex PCR; TCRdb holds only in-frame clones, not every one. The profile shows about 99,000 clones, over 70% of them singletons. Sequenced material: peripheral blood, taken on day 0 of AZD1222 vaccination. The origin of the receptors is an adult in good health.

The CDR3 loop reads CASLDGQGNTEAFF. CDR3 nucleotides: TGTGCCAGCCTAGACGGACAGGGAAACACTGAAGCTTTCTTT. The rearrangement links TRBV7-9 to TRBJ1-1, with TRBD1 matching 8 bases. In germline, CDR1 is SEHNR, CDR2 FQNEAQ (reference sequence). The CDR3 length is 14 residues. V was clipped by 8 bases and J by 2 bases; unmatched bases: 7. Looking up the rest from reference TRBV7-9 and TRBJ1-1 gives the full variable domain: DTGVSQNPRHKITKRGQNVTFRCDPISEHNRLYWYRQTLGQGPEFLTYFQNEAQLEKSRLLSDRFSAERPKGSFSTLEIQRTEQGDSAMYLCASLDGQGNTEAFFGQGTRLTVV.

The chain has TRBV15 and TRBJ1-3; D possibly corresponds to TRBD1 (6 bases). Germline values: CDR1 LNHNV, CDR2 YYDKDF (reference sequence). V was clipped by 1 base and J by 4 bases, with 14 bases between them. This CDR3 contains 16 residues. The CDR3 nucleotides read TGTGCCACCAGCAGAGGTCCAATCCAGGGGGGAAACACCATATATTTT. Translation gives CATSRGPIQGGNTIYF.

The table lists this clone with a few counts. The rearrangement joins TRBV6-2 or TRBV6-3 to TRBJ2-2, with TRBD1 identical over 7 bases. V lost 6 bases, J lost 7 bases, and 8 bases stayed unmatched. From germline, CDR1 is MNHEY and CDR2 SVGEGT. The CDR3 sequence is 14 residues long. CDR3 DNA: TGTGCCAGCAGCCCTTTACAGGGGTTCGGGGAGCTGTTTTTT. Translating gives CASSPLQGFGELFF.

The genes are TRBV28 and TRBJ1-6; D remains unclear. Between the trimmed V and J ends, which lost 6 bases and 12 bases, there was a span of 12 bases. The CDR3 spans 12 residues. Germline assignment: CDR1 MDHEN and CDR2 SYDVKM. The CDR3 DNA is TGTGCCAGCAGACCCGGGGTGAGACCCCTCCACTTT. Translated, it gives CASRPGVRPLHF.

This chain links TRBV7-2 with TRBJ2-5; D is uncertain. The CDR3 has 12 residues. Between the trimmed V and J ends, which lost 8 bases and 1 base, there was a span of 8 bases. CDR1 and CDR2 from the germline V gene are SGHTA and FQGNSA. The CDR3 DNA reads TGTGCCAGCCGCGGCCCCCAAGAGACCCAGTACTTC. Residues: CASRGPQETQYF.

The chain joins TRBV6-5 to TRBJ1-5; D is undetermined. CDR1 MNHEY and CDR2 SVGAGI come from the germline V gene. Trimming left V 2 bases short and J 3 bases short, with 5 bases between. CDR3 length equals 13 residues. The chain's CDR3 is CASSYSYNQPQHF. CDR3 sequence (DNA): TGTGCCAGCAGTTACAGTTACAATCAGCCCCAGCATTTT.

The rearrangement links TRBV6-1 to TRBJ2-5; the match to TRBD2 covers 9 bases. This CDR3 comprises 13 residues. The germline V gene encodes CDR1 MNHNS and CDR2 SASEGT. V was clipped by 6 bases and J by 1 base; unmatched bases: 0. CDR3 amino acids: CASRAGGQETQYF. CDR3 nucleotides: TGTGCCAGCAGAGCGGGGGGCCAAGAGACCCAGTACTTC.

The V call is TRBV7-2, the J call TRBJ1-3; 9 bases are a match to TRBD1. This CDR3 region has 15 residues. Germline V gives CDR1 SGHTA, CDR2 FQGNSA. The ends lost 6 bases at V and 8 bases at J; junction bases unmatched: 11. Written as DNA, the CDR3 is TGTGCCAGCAGACAACCGGGACAGGGATTATACACCATATATTTT. It yields the protein CASRQPGQGLYTIYF.

The chain links TRBV7-2 to TRBJ2-1, with no clear D. The CDR3 has 13 residues. Trimming shortened V by 4 bases and J by 12 bases, and 16 bases separated the two germline ends. CDR1 is SGHTA, CDR2 FQGNSA, per germline. The CDR3 loop reads CASSSSLGKRQFF. CDR3 nucleotides: TGTGCCAGCAGCTCCTCTTTAGGGAAACGGCAGTTCTTC. Full variable domain (missing parts from reference TRBV7-2 and TRBJ2-1): GAGVSQSPSNKVTEKGKDVELRCDPISGHTALYWYRQSLGQGLEFLIYFQGNSAPDKSGLPSDRFSAERTGGSVSTLTIQRTQQEDSAVYLCASSSSLGKRQFFGPGTRLTVL.

The chain joins TRBV4-1 to TRBJ2-5, with D tentatively TRBD2 (6 bases). The CDR3 consists of 18 residues. Germline V gene sequence: CDR1 MGHRA, CDR2 YSYEKL. Trimming took off 2 bases at V and 3 bases at J, with 22 bases between the two ends. The CDR3 region has the DNA TGCGCCAGCAGCCAACGCCTCCCCCCCCGGGACTTAAAAGAGACCCAGTACTTC. Translated, it gives CASSQRLPPRDLKETQYF.

The chain joins TRBV25-1 to TRBJ1-2; D call uncertain. The CDR3 sequence is 11 residues long. V was trimmed by 3 bases and J by 5 bases, leaving 4 bases between them. Germline V gene sequence: CDR1 MGHDK, CDR2 SYGVNS. CDR3 nucleotides: TGTGCCAGCAGTGAGCGGTATGGCTACACCTTC. It yields the protein CASSERYGYTF.

DNA for the CDR3: TGTGCCAGCACGGCCGGGTATTCTCAGCCCCAGCATTTT. Translating gives CASTAGYSQPQHF. V usage is TRBV27 and J usage is TRBJ1-5; unclear D gene. V lost 7 bases to trimming and J lost 6 bases, with 13 bases between them. Germline CDR1 is MNHEY and CDR2 is SMNVEV (reference sequence). There are 13 residues in the CDR3.

This clone has just one count. CDR3: CASSPPGGDTQYF. The CDR3 DNA is TGTGCCAGCTCACCACCGGGGGGAGATACGCAGTATTTT. The chain is built from TRBV18 and TRBJ2-3; D may be TRBD2 (6 bases). Trimming took off 0 bases at V and 5 bases at J, with 6 bases between the two ends. This CDR3 spans 13 amino acids. CDR1 and CDR2 (germline): KGHSH, LQKENI.

The rearrangement links TRBV18 to TRBJ2-7; possible D gene TRBD2, 6 bases. Germline assignment: CDR1 KGHSH and CDR2 LQKENI. This CDR3 region has 13 residues. V lost 3 bases and J 5 bases, leaving 11 bases between the germline ends. The CDR3 spells CASSPPSADEQYF. The CDR3, as DNA: TGTGCCAGCTCACCCCCTAGCGCGGACGAGCAGTACTTC.

This clone has only one observation. The chain recombines TRBV9 with TRBJ2-5; no definite D call. The CDR3 totals 14 residues. V was shortened by 0 bases and J by 7 bases, with 13 bases between the two germline ends. From germline, CDR1 is SGDLS and CDR2 YYNGEE. CDR3 in DNA: TGTGCCAGCAGCGTAGTTGGTGAGACTGGGACCCAGTACTTC. Its protein product is CASSVVGETGTQYF.

The J gene is TRBJ2-1, the V gene TRBV6-6; 10 nucleotides match TRBD2. The CDR3 spans 16 residues. CDR1 is MNHNY, CDR2 SVGAGI, per germline (reference sequence). The trim removed 0 bases at V and 8 bases at J, leaving 7 bases unmatched. The CDR3 DNA reads TGTGCCAGCAGTTACTCGCAGGGACTAGCGTCCGATGAGCAGTTCTTC. Residues: CASSYSQGLASDEQFF.

As to this clone: Other DNA sequences of this sample code for an identical CDR3. This chain joins TRBV6-1 and TRBJ1-2; 9 bases line up with TRBD1. Unmatched junction bases numbered 3, after V lost 2 bases and J lost 5 bases. Looked up from germline, CDR1 is MNHNS and CDR2 is SASEGT. The CDR3 is made up of 14 amino acids. The CDR3 sequence: CASSEPGQGYGYTF. The DNA for the CDR3 is TGTGCCAGCAGTGAACCGGGACAGGGATATGGCTACACCTTC.